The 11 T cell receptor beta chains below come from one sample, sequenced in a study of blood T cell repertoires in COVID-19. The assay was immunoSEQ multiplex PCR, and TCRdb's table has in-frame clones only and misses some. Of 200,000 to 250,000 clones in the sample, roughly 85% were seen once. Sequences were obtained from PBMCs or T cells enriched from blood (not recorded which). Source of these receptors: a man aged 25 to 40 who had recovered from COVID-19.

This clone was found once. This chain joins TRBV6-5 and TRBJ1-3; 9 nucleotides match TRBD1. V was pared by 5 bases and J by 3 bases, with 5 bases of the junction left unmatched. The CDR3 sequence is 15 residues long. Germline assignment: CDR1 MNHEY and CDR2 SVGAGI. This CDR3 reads CASSLQGASGNTIYF. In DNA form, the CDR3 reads TGTGCCAGCAGTCTACAGGGGGCGAGTGGAAACACCATATATTTT.

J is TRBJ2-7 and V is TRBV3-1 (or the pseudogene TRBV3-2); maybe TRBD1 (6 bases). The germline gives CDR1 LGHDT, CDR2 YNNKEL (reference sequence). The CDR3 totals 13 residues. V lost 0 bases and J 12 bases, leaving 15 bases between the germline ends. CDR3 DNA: TGTGCCAGCAGCCAAGATGGTAGGGACACGATGTACTTC. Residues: CASSQDGRDTMYF.

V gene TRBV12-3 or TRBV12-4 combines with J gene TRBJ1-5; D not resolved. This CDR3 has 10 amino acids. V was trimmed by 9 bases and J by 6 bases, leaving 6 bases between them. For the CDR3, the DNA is TGTGCCAGTGGCGGTCAGCCCCAGCATTTT. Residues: CASGGQPQHF.

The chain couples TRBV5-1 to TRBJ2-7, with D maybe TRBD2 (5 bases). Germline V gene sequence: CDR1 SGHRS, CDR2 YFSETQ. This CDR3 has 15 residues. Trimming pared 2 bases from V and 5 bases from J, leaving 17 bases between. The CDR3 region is CASSFRTPVLDEQYF. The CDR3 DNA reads TGCGCCAGCAGCTTTCGGACTCCTGTTCTGGACGAGCAGTACTTC.

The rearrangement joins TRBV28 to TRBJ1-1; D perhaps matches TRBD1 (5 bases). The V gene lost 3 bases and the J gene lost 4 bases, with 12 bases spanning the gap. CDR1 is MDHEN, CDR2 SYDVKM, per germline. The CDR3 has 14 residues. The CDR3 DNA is TGTGCCAGCAGTTTTTTCAGGGAGGCCACTGAAGCTTTCTTT. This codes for CASSFFREATEAFF.

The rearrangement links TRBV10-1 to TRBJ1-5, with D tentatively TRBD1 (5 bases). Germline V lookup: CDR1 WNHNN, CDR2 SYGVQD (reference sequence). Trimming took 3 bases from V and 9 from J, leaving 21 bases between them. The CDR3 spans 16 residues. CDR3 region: CASSDLPNRGSGPQHF. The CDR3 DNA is TGCGCCAGCAGTGATCTCCCTAATAGGGGTTCGGGGCCCCAGCATTTT.

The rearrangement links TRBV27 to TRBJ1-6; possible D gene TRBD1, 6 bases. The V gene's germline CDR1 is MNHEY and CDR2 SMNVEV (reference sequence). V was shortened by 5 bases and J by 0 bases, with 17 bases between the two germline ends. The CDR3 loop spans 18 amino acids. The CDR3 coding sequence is TGTGCCAGCAGTGCCGCGGGAGGGGGGAGCTCCTATAATTCACCCCTCCACTTT. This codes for CASSAAGGGSSYNSPLHF.

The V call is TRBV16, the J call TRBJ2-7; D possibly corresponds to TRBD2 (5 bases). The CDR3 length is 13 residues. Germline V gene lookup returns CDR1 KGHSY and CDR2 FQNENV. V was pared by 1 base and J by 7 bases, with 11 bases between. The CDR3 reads CASSQLASGEQYF. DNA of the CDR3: TGTGCCAGCAGCCAATTGGCGTCGGGGGAGCAGTACTTC.

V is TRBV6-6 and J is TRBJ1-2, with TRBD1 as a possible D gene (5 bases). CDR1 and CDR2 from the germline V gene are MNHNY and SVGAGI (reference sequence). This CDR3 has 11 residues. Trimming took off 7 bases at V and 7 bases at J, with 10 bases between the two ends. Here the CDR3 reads CASTGLVGYTF. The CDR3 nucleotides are TGTGCCAGCACAGGGTTGGTTGGCTACACCTTC.

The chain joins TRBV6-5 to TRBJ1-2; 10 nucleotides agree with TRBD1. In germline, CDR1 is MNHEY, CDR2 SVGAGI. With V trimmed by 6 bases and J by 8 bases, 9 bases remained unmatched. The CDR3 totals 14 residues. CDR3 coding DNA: TGTGCCAGCAGAGCCGGACAGGGGGTCCTGGGCTACACCTTC. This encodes CASRAGQGVLGYTF.

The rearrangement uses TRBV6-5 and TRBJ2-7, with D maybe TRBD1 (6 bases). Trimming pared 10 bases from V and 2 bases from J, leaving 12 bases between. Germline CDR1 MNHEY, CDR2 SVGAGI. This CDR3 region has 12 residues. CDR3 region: CATDRPAYEQYF. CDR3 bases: TGTGCCACCGACAGGCCGGCCTACGAGCAGTACTTC.